This TCR beta chain was recorded in a study of T cells in Graves' hyperthyroidism and ophthalmopathy. No progression to ophthalmopathy during 18 months of follow-up defined stable disease. Hyperthyroidism patients were newly diagnosed, had disease duration under 2 months, and were aged 18 to 65 years. Clinical symptoms, serum thyroxine, TRAb, thyroid ultrasound and orbital computed tomography informed diagnoses. This clonotype was observed at least ten times. Its target is unknown. Study-wide results and limits: Onset of ophthalmopathy came a median around 6.2 months after the model predicted it.

RNA transcripts gave rise to amplified TCR beta CDR3 regions. A first-round RT-PCR of the TCR CDR3 used the HTBI primer set. TCRdb reanalysed the multiplex PCR reads using MiXCR and keeps one entry per CDR3 protein. The repertoire includes 300,000 to 400,000 distinct CDR3 sequences, over 11% of them detected once, and roughly 24% sits in the top ten. The CDR3 spans 12 residues. The germline CDR1 and CDR2 sequences are MDHEN and SYDVKM. V was shortened by 9 bases and J by 1 base, with 9 bases between the two germline ends. The sequencing input was blood. The TCR comes from a woman aged 25 to 39 with Graves' hyperthyroidism. V gene TRBV28 combines with J gene TRBJ2-5; D gene ambiguous. The CDR3 spells CARTPVQETQYF. In DNA, the CDR3 is TGTGCCAGGACGCCGGTCCAAGAGACCCAGTACTTC. Together with reference TRBV28 and TRBJ2-5, the CDR3 gives the full variable domain: DVKVTQSSRYLVKRTGEKVFLECVQDMDHENMFWYRQDPGLGLRLIYFSYDVKMKEKGDIPEGYSVSREKKERFSLILESASTNQTSMYLCARTPVQETQYFGPGTRLLVL.